Listed here are 11 T cell receptor beta chains from one sample, sequenced in a study of STAT5B mutations in CD4+ large granular lymphocyte leukemia. The assay was immunoSEQ multiplex PCR, and TCRdb's table has in-frame clones only and misses some. The table lists over 25,000 clones, around 72% of them singletons, with roughly 2% in the top ten. What was sequenced was CD4+ T cells from blood buffy coats. The receptors come from a human donor in good health.

In its sample, this clone was seen a few times. The chain has TRBV30 and TRBJ2-5, with TRBD1 as a possible D gene (6 bases). V was trimmed by 1 base and J by 9 bases, leaving 18 bases between them. Germline V gene lookup returns CDR1 GTSNPN and CDR2 SVGIG (reference sequence). The CDR3 has 14 amino acids. CDR3 DNA sequence: TGTGCCTGGAGTGCCAGGGGTCGGCTAGGGGCCCAGTACTTC. It is translated as CAWSARGRLGAQYF.

The chain has TRBV5-4 and TRBJ1-4, with TRBD1 matching 12 bases. CDR3 length: 16 residues. Looked up from germline, CDR1 is SGHNT and CDR2 is YYREEE (reference sequence). The V segment lost 4 bases and the J segment 7 bases; nucleotides outside the gene matches: 8. The CDR3 region has the DNA TGTGCCAGCAGCGTGGGACAGGGGGCCGTTTTTGAAAAACTGTTTTTT. Its protein is CASSVGQGAVFEKLFF.

Here the CDR3 reads CASRETQYF. The CDR3, as DNA: TGTGCCAGCCGGGAGACCCAGTACTTC. The chain recombines TRBV7-9 with TRBJ2-5; D gene uncertain. CDR1 is SEHNR and CDR2 is FQNEAQ in the germline V gene (reference sequence). With 8 bases removed from V and 5 bases from J, the gap between germline ends came to 3 bases. CDR3 size: 9 residues. Complete variable domain (other parts from reference TRBV7-9 and TRBJ2-5): DTGVSQNPRHKITKRGQNVTFRCDPISEHNRLYWYRQTLGQGPEFLTYFQNEAQLEKSRLLSDRFSAERPKGSFSTLEIQRTEQGDSAMYLCASRETQYFGPGTRLLVL.

This clone was seen a single time. V gene TRBV6-1 combines with J gene TRBJ2-5; no definite D call. Germline loops: CDR1 MNHNS, CDR2 SASEGT. This CDR3 has 13 residues. Trimming cost V 2 bases and J 1 base, with 5 bases left between them. The CDR3 loop is CASSENLQETQYF. The CDR3 coding sequence is TGTGCCAGCAGTGAAAACCTCCAAGAGACCCAGTACTTC.

This clone was observed a few times. The chain recombines TRBV7-9 with TRBJ1-1; D is undetermined. The germline gives CDR1 SEHNR, CDR2 FQNEAQ (reference sequence). Between the trimmed V and J ends, which lost 5 bases and 3 bases, there was a span of 13 bases. The CDR3 is 14 amino acids. The DNA of the CDR3 is TGTGCCAGCAGCCTAGGTCCCGGGTACACTGAAGCTTTCTTT. Protein product: CASSLGPGYTEAFF.

J is TRBJ1-3 and V is TRBV7-2; D perhaps matches TRBD1 (6 bases). Germline V gene data show CDR1 as SGHTA and CDR2 as FQGNSA. V was clipped by 2 bases and J by 2 bases, with 10 bases between them. The CDR3 consists of 15 residues. The CDR3 DNA follows: TGTGCCAGCAGCTTACCGGGGGCAGCTGGAAACACCATATATTTT. The encoded protein is CASSLPGAAGNTIYF.

This clone was picked up a small number of times. This sequence joins TRBV5-4 and TRBJ2-7; D may be TRBD1 or TRBD2 (5 bases each). This CDR3 contains 15 residues. Germline-derived CDR1 and CDR2 are SGHNT and YYREEE (reference sequence). Trimming stripped 2 bases from V and 2 bases from J, with 14 bases between. CDR3 sequence (DNA): TGTGCCAGCAGCTTCGGTAGGGTGGGGGCCTACGAGCAGTACTTC. Translating gives CASSFGRVGAYEQYF. Together with reference TRBV5-4 and TRBJ2-7, the CDR3 gives the full variable domain: ETGVTQSPTHLIKTRGQQVTLRCSSQSGHNTVSWYQQALGQGPQFIFQYYREEENGRGNFPPRFSGLQFPNYSSELNVNALELDDSALYLCASSFGRVGAYEQYFGPGTRLTVT.

CDR3 coding DNA: TGTGCCAGTAGTTCAAACGGCCGTAGCGGGCTCAATGAGCAGTTCTTC. This sequence encodes CASSSNGRSGLNEQFF. The chain has TRBV19 and TRBJ2-1; 7 bases fit TRBD2. Trimming took 5 bases from V and 6 from J; bases not matched to a gene: 13. This CDR3 spans 16 amino acids. Germline values: CDR1 LNHDA, CDR2 SQIVND (reference sequence).

The chain recombines TRBV19 with TRBJ1-2; D is undetermined. V shed 7 bases and J shed 3 bases, with 18 bases lying between them. The CDR3 extends over 15 amino acids. Germline CDR1 is LNHDA and CDR2 is SQIVND (reference sequence). Here the CDR3 DNA reads TGTGCCAGTACCACTAACCGGGGAGAAGACTATGGCTACACCTTC. Protein: CASTTNRGEDYGYTF.

The chain uses TRBV4-1 and TRBJ1-1; D remains unclear. The ends were cut back, 6 bases at V and 1 base at J, with 15 bases in the middle. Germline CDR1 and CDR2: MGHRA and YSYEKL. This CDR3 spans 15 amino acids. The CDR3 loop is CASRPLPTANTEAFF. CDR3 nucleotide sequence: TGCGCCAGCAGACCCCTTCCGACGGCGAACACTGAAGCTTTCTTT.

The J gene is TRBJ1-4, the V gene TRBV2; 9 bases map to TRBD1. CDR3 size: 14 residues. The ends lost 3 bases at V and 8 bases at J; junction bases unmatched: 4. Germline V CDR1 and CDR2: SNHLY, FYNNEI. The DNA of the CDR3 is TGTGCCAGCAGTGATAGGGACAGGGAAGAAAAACTGTTTTTT. Translated: CASSDRDREEKLFF.